These 29 T cell receptor beta chains share one sample of origin, sequenced in a study of T cells in Graves' hyperthyroidism and ophthalmopathy (dated by TCRdb to the late 2010s). Libraries were constructed by multiplex PCR. The instrument given in TCRdb is Illumina HiSeq 2000. The TCR beta CDR3 regions were amplified from RNA transcripts. The first round of RT-PCR for the TCR CDR3 was performed with the HTBI primer set and the Qiagen OneStep RT-PCR kit. TCRdb took the public reads, trimmed them with fastp at Q25, ran MiXCR for clone calling and kept in-frame beta chains. Rows with one shared CDR3 protein collapse into an entry with the most common genes and DNA. The sample records 550,000 to 850,000 distinct CDR3 sequences, 18% of which are singletons. The ten largest clones take up about a sixth of the sample. Sequenced: blood. The receptor set was obtained from a woman aged 45-60 years with Graves' hyperthyroidism that later progressed to Graves' ophthalmopathy.

The chain couples TRBV19 to TRBJ1-5; D gene uncertain. The ends were cut back, 3 bases at V and 0 bases at J, with 12 bases in the middle. Germline CDR1 LNHDA, CDR2 SQIVND (reference sequence). The CDR3 contains 16 residues. In nucleotides, the CDR3 is TGTGCCAGTAGTATTCGGCAGATCTATAGCAATCAGCCCCAGCATTTT. Protein product: CASSIRQIYSNQPQHF.

The rearrangement uses TRBV28 and TRBJ1-1; D uncertain. Trimming took off 3 bases at V and 7 bases at J, with 15 bases between the two ends. From germline, CDR1 is MDHEN and CDR2 SYDVKM. The CDR3 extends over 14 amino acids. The CDR3: CASSLAQTKGEAFF. DNA of the CDR3: TGTGCCAGCAGTTTGGCTCAGACTAAAGGTGAAGCTTTCTTT.

In this sample, this clonotype turned up many times. The CDR3 loop reads CASSSPVRTGGPSAYGYTF. CDR3 coding DNA: TGTGCCAGCAGCTCGCCCGTGAGGACAGGGGGTCCCTCGGCCTATGGCTACACCTTC. V usage is TRBV11-2 and J usage is TRBJ1-2; TRBD1 agrees at 10 bases. This CDR3 comprises 19 residues. Germline lookup yields CDR1 SGHAT and CDR2 FQNNGV. The V segment lost 4 bases and the J segment 4 bases; nucleotides outside the gene matches: 18.

This clonotype was observed many times. The V gene is TRBV7-2, the J gene TRBJ2-3, with 8 bases lining up with TRBD1. The CDR3 loop spans 16 amino acids. The germline gives CDR1 SGHTA, CDR2 FQGNSA. The trim removed 2 bases at V and 2 bases at J, leaving 6 bases unmatched. The CDR3 is CASSLTWDRSTDTQYF. For the CDR3, the DNA is TGTGCCAGCAGCTTAACCTGGGACAGGTCCACAGATACGCAGTATTTT. The full variable domain, rest sourced from reference TRBV7-2 and TRBJ2-3, is GAGVSQSPSNKVTEKGKDVELRCDPISGHTALYWYRQSLGQGLEFLIYFQGNSAPDKSGLPSDRFSAERTGGSVSTLTIQRTQQEDSAVYLCASSLTWDRSTDTQYFGPGTRLTVL.

This clonotype was counted ten times or more. The chain recombines TRBV3-1 with TRBJ1-1; D not certain. V dropped 2 bases and J dropped 1 base, with 14 bases sitting between them. This CDR3 is 16 amino acids long. Germline V lookup: CDR1 LGHDT, CDR2 YNNKEL (reference sequence). The DNA for the CDR3 is TGTGCCAGCAGCCAATTTTCTGAGGGCAAGAACACTGAAGCTTTCTTT. Encoded protein: CASSQFSEGKNTEAFF. The complete variable domain, with remaining parts taken from reference TRBV3-1 and TRBJ1-1, reads DTAVSQTPKYLVTQMGNDKSIKCEQNLGHDTMYWYKQDSKKFLKIMFSYNNKELIINETVPNRFSPKSPDKAHLNLHINSLELGDSAVYFCASSQFSEGKNTEAFFGQGTRLTVV.

Ten or more counts support this clonotype. CDR3 sequence (DNA): TGCGCCAGCAGCTCCTTTCCGACAGGGGGCTCTGAAGCTTTCTTT. It yields the protein CASSSFPTGGSEAFF. V gene TRBV5-1 combines with J gene TRBJ1-1; 10 bases match TRBD1. CDR3 length: 15 residues. V lost 3 bases, J lost 6 bases, and 8 bases stayed unmatched. The germline V gene encodes CDR1 SGHRS and CDR2 YFSETQ.

Note on this clonotype: A single base separates this from a much larger clone, so it may be a read error. The V and J genes are TRBV2 and TRBJ2-5; TRBD1 matches 7 bases. This CDR3 is 14 amino acids long. Germline CDR1 and CDR2: SNHLY and FYNNEI. The CDR3 here is CASSELQGQETRYF. In DNA, the CDR3 is TGTGCCAGCAGTGAGTTACAGGGGCAAGAGACCCGGTACTTC.

This clonotype was detected a few times. The chain carries TRBV27 and TRBJ1-2; weak D call: TRBD1 (6 bases). CDR3 length: 14 residues. CDR1 is MNHEY, CDR2 SMNVEV, per germline (reference sequence). Between the trimmed V and J ends, which lost 3 bases and 6 bases, there was a span of 14 bases. CDR3 in amino acids: CASSFLPDRNGYTF. Written as DNA, the CDR3 is TGTGCCAGCAGTTTCCTCCCGGACAGAAATGGCTACACCTTC.

The chain recombines TRBV19 with TRBJ2-7; 12 nucleotides align to TRBD2. The V segment lost 5 bases and the J segment 1 base; nucleotides outside the gene matches: 6. The CDR3 contains 16 residues. Germline V CDR1 and CDR2: LNHDA, SQIVND (reference sequence). CDR3 loop: CASSGETSGGSYEQYF. DNA for the CDR3: TGTGCCAGTAGTGGGGAGACTAGCGGGGGATCCTACGAGCAGTACTTC. The complete variable domain, with remaining parts taken from reference TRBV19 and TRBJ2-7, reads DGGITQSPKYLFRKEGQNVTLSCEQNLNHDAMYWYRQDPGQGLRLIYYSQIVNDFQKGDIAEGYSVSREKKESFPLTVTSAQKNPTAFYLCASSGETSGGSYEQYFGPGTRLTVT.

The chain carries TRBV20-1 and TRBJ1-6, with 7 bases matching TRBD1. The trim removed 0 bases at V and 9 bases at J, leaving 2 bases unmatched. The germline V gene has CDR1 DFQATT and CDR2 SNEGSKA (reference sequence). The CDR3 runs to 13 residues. Written as DNA, the CDR3 is TGCAGTGCTAGAGATTCAGGGGGTTCACCCCTCCACTTT. Residues: CSARDSGGSPLHF.

The chain joins TRBV5-1 to TRBJ2-6; D remains ambiguous. The V gene's germline CDR1 is SGHRS and CDR2 YFSETQ. This CDR3 is 18 amino acids long. V was shortened by 0 bases and J by 2 bases, with 15 bases between the two germline ends. Written as DNA, the CDR3 is TGCGCCAGCAGCTTGGTGGGCCTCCTAGGCGCTGGGGCCAACGTCCTGACTTTC. It codes for CASSLVGLLGAGANVLTF.

The sample holds one count of this clonotype. A much larger clone sits a single nucleotide away, making a read error possible. V is TRBV7-2 and J is TRBJ2-7; D unresolved. The ends were cut back, 0 bases at V and 2 bases at J, with 8 bases in the middle. The CDR3 sequence is 14 residues long. The germline V gene has CDR1 SGHTA and CDR2 FQGNSA. CDR3 DNA: TGTGCCAGCAGCTTAGCGGGCAGCACCTACGAGCAGTACTTC. This translates into CASSLAGSTYEQYF.

This clonotype was detected many times. The gene calls are TRBV10-3 and TRBJ2-3, with D possibly being TRBD1 (6 bases). CDR3 length equals 13 residues. Per the germline V gene, CDR1 is ENHRY and CDR2 is SYGVKD. V lost 5 bases and J 4 bases, leaving 10 bases between the germline ends. The CDR3 loop reads CAISFSGADTQYF. The CDR3 nucleotides read TGTGCCATCAGTTTTTCAGGGGCAGATACGCAGTATTTT.

This rearrangement joins TRBV20-1 to TRBJ2-7; D is unclear. The CDR3 extends over 14 amino acids. Trimming left V 0 bases short and J 0 bases short, with 9 bases between. Looked up from germline, CDR1 is DFQATT and CDR2 is SNEGSKA (reference sequence). This CDR3 is CSARDLSDSYEQYF. The CDR3 DNA follows: TGCAGTGCTAGAGATCTAAGCGACTCCTACGAGCAGTACTTC.

The chain links TRBV12-3 or TRBV12-4 to TRBJ1-2; TRBD1 matches at 10 bases. Trimming cost V 4 bases and J 4 bases; bases outside gene matches: 6. The CDR3 loop spans 15 amino acids. CDR3 residues: CASSSTGGVGYGYTF. CDR3 coding DNA: TGTGCCAGCAGTTCGACAGGGGGCGTGGGCTATGGCTACACCTTC.

There are a few counts of this clonotype. The chain couples TRBV7-9 to TRBJ1-4; 9 positions agree with TRBD1. CDR3 length: 14 amino acids. The germline V gene encodes CDR1 SEHNR and CDR2 FQNEAQ (reference sequence). After removal of 5 bases from V and 8 bases from J, the junction contained 6 bases not matched to a gene. This chain's CDR3 is CASSQGQGEEKLFF. In DNA, the CDR3 is TGTGCCAGCAGCCAGGGACAGGGTGAGGAAAAACTGTTTTTT.

The V call is TRBV9, the J call TRBJ1-1; D is ambiguous. Germline assignment: CDR1 SGDLS and CDR2 YYNGEE. V gave up 3 bases and J gave up 1 base, with 13 bases separating them. The length of the CDR3 is 15 residues. The CDR3 DNA sequence: TGTGCCAGCAGCGCCCGACTCATATCGAACACTGAAGCTTTCTTT. This gives the protein CASSARLISNTEAFF. The full variable domain, in which reference TRBV9 and TRBJ1-1 provide the parts outside the CDR3, is DSGVTQTPKHLITATGQRVTLRCSPRSGDLSVYWYQQSLDQGLQFLIQYYNGEERAKGNILERFSAQQFPDLHSELNLSSLELGDSALYFCASSARLISNTEAFFGQGTRLTVV.

A few counts support this clonotype. This chain connects TRBV20-1 to TRBJ2-3; D remains ambiguous. This CDR3 spans 10 amino acids. The V end lost 5 bases, the J end lost 5 bases, and 5 bases lay between the germline ends. Germline V gene sequence: CDR1 DFQATT, CDR2 SNEGSKA (reference sequence). The CDR3 protein is CSAPEDTQYF. The CDR3 nucleotides read TGCAGTGCTCCGGAAGATACGCAGTATTTT.

The chain carries TRBV13 and TRBJ1-3, with unresolved D. There are 17 residues in the CDR3. Trimming took 6 bases from V and 0 from J, leaving 18 bases between them. Germline V lookup: CDR1 PRHDT, CDR2 FYEKMQ (reference sequence). For the CDR3, the DNA is TGTGCCAGCAGATTTCGTCCGGACGGAGCCTCTGGAAACACCATATATTTT. It is translated as CASRFRPDGASGNTIYF.

The chain couples TRBV10-1 to TRBJ1-1, with D possibly TRBD1 on 6 matching bases. The germline V gene has CDR1 WNHNN and CDR2 SYGVQD (reference sequence). The CDR3 loop spans 12 amino acids. Trimming left V 4 bases short and J 10 bases short, with 13 bases between. CDR3 bases: TGCGCCAGCAGTGCCTCGGGGGCTGGAGCTTTCTTT. This sequence encodes CASSASGAGAFF.

This clonotype was detected many times. The chain links TRBV11-3 to TRBJ2-1, with D tentatively TRBD2 (5 bases). Germline values: CDR1 SGHNT, CDR2 YENEEA. Trimming pared 1 base from V and 11 bases from J, leaving 12 bases between. The CDR3 is 13 residues long. The DNA of the CDR3 is TGTGCCAGCAGCTTAGGAGGTGACTACCAGCAGTTCTTC. Encoded protein: CASSLGGDYQQFF.

The chain employs TRBV2 and TRBJ2-5; 8 bases line up with TRBD1. Germline V lookup: CDR1 SNHLY, CDR2 FYNNEI. V gave up 9 bases and J gave up 5 bases; unmatched junction bases: 8. The CDR3 runs to 13 residues. The CDR3 protein is CARKGQARETQYF. CDR3 DNA sequence: TGTGCCAGGAAGGGACAGGCGAGGGAGACCCAGTACTTC.

The chain joins TRBV5-4 to TRBJ2-1; 7 bases match TRBD2. With 4 bases clipped from V and 5 bases from J, the junction kept 9 bases outside the gene matches. Germline assignment: CDR1 SGHNT and CDR2 YYREEE (reference sequence). The CDR3 contains 15 residues. CDR3 region: CASSPGLEVNNEQFF. CDR3 nucleotide sequence: TGTGCCAGCAGCCCCGGACTAGAGGTTAACAATGAGCAGTTCTTC.

The chain couples TRBV3-1 to TRBJ1-5; no firm D call. The germline V and J ends were trimmed by 5 bases and 4 bases, with 12 bases remaining between them. The CDR3 is 14 residues long. The germline V gene encodes CDR1 LGHDT and CDR2 YNNKEL (reference sequence). The CDR3 sequence is CASSLATENQPQHF. As DNA, the CDR3 is TGTGCCAGCAGCTTGGCCACGGAGAATCAGCCCCAGCATTTT.

This clonotype occurred many times. The chain has TRBV5-1 and TRBJ2-2; D might be TRBD1 (6 bases). The CDR3 contains 13 residues. The germline CDR1 and CDR2 sequences are SGHRS and YFSETQ. Trimming stripped 3 bases from V and 7 bases from J, with 10 bases between. The CDR3 region has the DNA TGCGCCAGCAGCTCTCAGGGGAGCGGGGAGCTGTTTTTT. Protein product: CASSSQGSGELFF.

This clonotype was observed at least ten times. The gene calls are TRBV27 and TRBJ1-1; D possibly corresponds to TRBD1 (6 bases). Deletions cut 6 bases from V and 0 bases from J, with 20 bases between. CDR3 length: 17 amino acids. The V gene's germline CDR1 is MNHEY and CDR2 SMNVEV (reference sequence). CDR3 in DNA: TGTGCCAGCAGCACCTACAGGGATCGCGACATGAACACTGAAGCTTTCTTT. Protein: CASSTYRDRDMNTEAFF.

This clonotype was counted ten times or more. The genes are TRBV6-5 and TRBJ2-7; unclear D gene. The length of the CDR3 is 16 residues. From germline, CDR1 is MNHEY and CDR2 SVGAGI. V was trimmed by 0 bases and J by 1 base, leaving 13 bases between them. CDR3 sequence: CASSYSRQELSYEQYF. The CDR3 nucleotides are TGTGCCAGCAGTTACTCGAGGCAGGAGCTTTCCTACGAGCAGTACTTC.

This clonotype has ten or more counts. The rearrangement uses TRBV6-1 and TRBJ2-7; weak D call: TRBD1 (6 bases). The germline V and J ends were trimmed by 5 bases and 0 bases, with 17 bases remaining between them. The CDR3 spans 16 residues. CDR1 is MNHNS and CDR2 is SASEGT in the germline V gene. CDR3: CASSWGNPGDSYEQYF. In nucleotides, the CDR3 is TGTGCCAGCAGTTGGGGTAACCCAGGGGACTCCTACGAGCAGTACTTC.

V is TRBV29-1 and J is TRBJ1-1; D remains unclear. V lost 4 bases, J lost 1 base, and 7 bases lay in between. CDR1 SQVTM and CDR2 ANQGSEA come from the germline V gene. This CDR3 is 12 amino acids long. The CDR3 is CSVGRPNTEAFF. Written as DNA, the CDR3 is TGCAGCGTTGGGCGGCCGAACACTGAAGCTTTCTTT.